The TCR beta chain under discussion was sequenced for a study of blood T cells in healthy people across ages. Study results and limitations: It was held that diversity estimates obtained from one million T cells represented underestimates. Versus aged donors, long-lived donors had higher diversity and more naive CD4+ cells.

For the second PCR, which ran for 7 to 11 cycles, a sample-barcoded 5' primer and a J-beta primer mix were used. Via MiXCR, TCRdb re-called the 5' RACE reads, giving one row per CDR3 protein. This repertoire shows around 2 million distinct CDR3 sequences, 35% to 50% found once; its top ten account for 23%. Per-sample yields of isolated PBMCs were at least 6 million. As to this clonotype: Its antigen is currently unknown.

This clonotype originated in a human donor in good health. The specimen sequenced was blood.

The CDR3: CSARWDRTVEAFF. The CDR3 DNA reads as TGCAGTGCTAGGTGGGACAGGACGGTTGAAGCTTTCTTT. The rearrangement uses TRBV20-1 and TRBJ1-1; 8 bases match TRBD1. J was trimmed by 7 bases and V by 3 bases; bases with no gene match: 7. This CDR3 is built from 13 residues. Germline loops: CDR1 DFQATT, CDR2 SNEGSKA (reference sequence).